This T cell receptor (beta chain) came from a study of early stage breast cancer tumors. Across the study: Samples were sequenced at 7.5 to 10-fold average coverage.

A word on this clone: Its antigen is unidentified.

V lost 2 bases, J lost 1 base, and 5 bases lay in between. Per germline, CDR1 SGHNT and CDR2 YENEEA. CDR3 length: 14 amino acids. Method: immunoSEQ multiplex PCR; TCRdb's copy keeps in-frame clones and lacks some. The top ten hold 3.4% of the sample, which has roughly 49,000 clones, about three quarters seen once. Points from the study as a whole: Functional markers like CD4, CD8 and FOXP3 were missed in bulk sequencing. Enriched TCRB sequences shared across patients were mostly commonly generated sequences.

The material sequenced was blood. The clonotype was recovered from a person aged 40 to 49 with breast cancer. The chain has TRBV11-3 and TRBJ2-2; D gene uncertain. CDR3: CASSLSKNTGELFF. The DNA for the CDR3 is TGTGCCAGCAGCTTAAGCAAGAACACCGGGGAGCTGTTTTTT.